These T cell receptor beta chains were read from a single sample in a study of T cell repertoires in cytomegalovirus infection. TCRdb independently ran MiXCR on the reads; one entry per CDR3 protein. Here the sample spans some 600,000 distinct CDR3 sequences, approximately 24% being singletons. Sequenced: CD8+ T cells from PBMCs. The receptors come from a human donor in good health (CMV status not recorded). Some clones in this sample may be carry-over from other donors' samples. CDR3s include the opening cysteine and the closing phenylalanine or tryptophan. The D gene is left open where the match is weak. The size of a clone is reported for some rows only, either as once, few or many, or as a class for expanded clones.

clone size	D gene	J gene	V gene	CDR3 DNA	CDR3 protein
NA	NA	TRBJ2-5	TRBV20-1	TGCAGTGCAGAGTTAGGGGAGACCCAGTACTTC	CSAELGETQYF
few	NA	TRBJ2-3	TRBV12-3/TRBV12-4	TGTGCCAGCAGTTTACGGGGGCGCACAGATACGCAGTATTTT	CASSLRGRTDTQYF
NA	NA	TRBJ1-5	TRBV13	TGTGCCAGCAGAAAAACCTATCAGCCCCAGCATTTT	CASRKTYQPQHF
NA	NA	TRBJ2-2	TRBV20-1	TGCAGTGCTGGAGGAAGGGAGACCGGGGAGCTGTTTTTT	CSAGGRETGELFF
few	NA	TRBJ1-5	TRBV20-1	TGCAGTGCTAGAGCCCAGGGTCCCTATAGCAATCAGCCCCAGCATTTT	CSARAQGPYSNQPQHF
few	NA	TRBJ2-1	TRBV12-3/TRBV12-4	TGTGCCAGCAGTTTTACGGGGCAGGGCGTCCTCAATGAGCAGTTCTTC	CASSFTGQGVLNEQFF
NA	NA	TRBJ2-7	TRBV19	TGTGCCAGTAGTATGCAGAGCTCCTACGAGCAGTACTTC	CASSMQSSYEQYF
NA	NA	TRBJ1-3	TRBV20-1	TGCAGTGCTACCGGACGCCTCGCGATCTCTGGAAACACCATATATTTT	CSATGRLAISGNTIYF
NA	NA	TRBJ1-1	TRBV5-6	TGTGCCAGCAGCTTAGATGGTGACAGGCCTAACACTGAAGCTTTCTTT	CASSLDGDRPNTEAFF
few	TRBD1	TRBJ1-2	TRBV4-2	TGTGCCAGCAGCCAGATCACAGGGGGCAGGGATGGCTACACCTTC	CASSQITGGRDGYTF
NA	NA	TRBJ1-6	TRBV12-3/TRBV12-4	TGTGCCAGCAGTTTAAAAGGGTCCGCCGATTCACCCCTCCACTTT	CASSLKGSADSPLHF
once	NA	TRBJ2-1	TRBV2	TGTGCCAGCATCACCGACAGTTACAATGAGCAGTTCTTC	CASITDSYNEQFF
NA	NA	TRBJ1-1	TRBV5-6	TGTGCCAGCAGCTTGGCGCGGGACGGCACTGAAGCTTTCTTT	CASSLARDGTEAFF
NA	TRBD1	TRBJ2-1	TRBV7-2	TGTGTCAGCACCCCGCGGACAGGGAACCACAATGAGCAGTTCTTC	CVSTPRTGNHNEQFF
NA	NA	TRBJ1-6	TRBV2	TGTGCCAGCAGGCTCCTGGGGTTCCACTTT	CASRLLGFHF
many	NA	TRBJ1-2	TRBV7-8	TGTGCCAGCAGCTTAGATATCTTCGGGGCAAACTATGGCTACACCTTC	CASSLDIFGANYGYTF
few	TRBD2	TRBJ2-3	TRBV20-1	TGCAGTGCTACAGGACTAGCGGGGGATCCAGATACGCAGTATTTT	CSATGLAGDPDTQYF
few	TRBD2	TRBJ2-7	TRBV7-8	TGTGCCAGCAGCCAAACTAGCGGGGGTCCTACCTACGAGCAGTACTTC	CASSQTSGGPTYEQYF
NA	NA	TRBJ2-3	TRBV5-6	TGTGCCAGCAGCTTTCAACCAGGGGATGCTTTGGATACGCAGTATTTT	CASSFQPGDALDTQYF
many	TRBD1	TRBJ2-1	TRBV14	TGTGCCAGCAGCCAAGAAGGTCAGGGGGCCTACAATGAGCAGTTCTTC	CASSQEGQGAYNEQFF